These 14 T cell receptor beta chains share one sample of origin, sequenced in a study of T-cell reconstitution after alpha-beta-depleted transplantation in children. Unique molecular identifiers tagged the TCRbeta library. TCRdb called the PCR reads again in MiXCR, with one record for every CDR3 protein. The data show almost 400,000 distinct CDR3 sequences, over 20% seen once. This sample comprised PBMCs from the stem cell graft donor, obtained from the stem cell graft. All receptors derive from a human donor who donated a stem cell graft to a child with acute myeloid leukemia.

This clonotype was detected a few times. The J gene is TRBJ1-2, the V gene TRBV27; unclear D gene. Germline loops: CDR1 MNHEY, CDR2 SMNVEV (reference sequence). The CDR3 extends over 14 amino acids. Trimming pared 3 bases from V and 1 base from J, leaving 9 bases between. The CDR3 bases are TGTGCCAGCAGTTTCTCAGCAGTTAACTATGGCTACACCTTC. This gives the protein CASSFSAVNYGYTF.

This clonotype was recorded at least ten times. The CDR3 region is CASSTFKSYGYTF. For the CDR3, the DNA is TGTGCCAGCAGTACTTTCAAGAGCTATGGCTACACCTTC. This chain connects TRBV12-3 or TRBV12-4 to TRBJ1-2; no reliable D call. V lost 5 bases and J 4 bases, leaving 11 bases between the germline ends. The CDR3 runs to 13 residues.

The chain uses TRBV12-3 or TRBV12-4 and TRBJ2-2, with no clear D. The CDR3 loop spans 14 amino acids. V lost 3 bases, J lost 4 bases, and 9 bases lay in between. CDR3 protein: CASSLGKTTGELFF. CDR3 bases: TGTGCCAGCAGTTTGGGCAAGACCACCGGGGAGCTGTTTTTT.

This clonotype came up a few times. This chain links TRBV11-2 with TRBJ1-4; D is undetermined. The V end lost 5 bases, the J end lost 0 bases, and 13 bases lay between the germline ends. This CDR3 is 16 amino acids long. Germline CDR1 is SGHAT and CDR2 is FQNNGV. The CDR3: CASSTTRKATNEKLFF. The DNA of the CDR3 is TGTGCCAGCAGCACAACCAGAAAAGCAACTAATGAAAAACTGTTTTTT.

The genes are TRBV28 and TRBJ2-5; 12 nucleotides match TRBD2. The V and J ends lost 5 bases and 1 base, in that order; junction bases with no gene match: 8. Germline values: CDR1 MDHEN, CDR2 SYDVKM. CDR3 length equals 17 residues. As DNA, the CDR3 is TGTGCCAGCAGTACCCTGACTAGCGGGAGCCCCCAAGAGACCCAGTACTTC. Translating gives CASSTLTSGSPQETQYF.

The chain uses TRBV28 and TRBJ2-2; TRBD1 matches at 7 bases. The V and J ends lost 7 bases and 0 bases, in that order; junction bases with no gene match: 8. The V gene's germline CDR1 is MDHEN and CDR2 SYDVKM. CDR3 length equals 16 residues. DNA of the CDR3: TGTGCCAGCATTCCGGGACAGATCGCGAACACCGGGGAGCTGTTTTTT. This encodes CASIPGQIANTGELFF. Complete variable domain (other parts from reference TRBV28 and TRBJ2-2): DVKVTQSSRYLVKRTGEKVFLECVQDMDHENMFWYRQDPGLGLRLIYFSYDVKMKEKGDIPEGYSVSREKKERFSLILESASTNQTSMYLCASIPGQIANTGELFFGEGSRLTVL.

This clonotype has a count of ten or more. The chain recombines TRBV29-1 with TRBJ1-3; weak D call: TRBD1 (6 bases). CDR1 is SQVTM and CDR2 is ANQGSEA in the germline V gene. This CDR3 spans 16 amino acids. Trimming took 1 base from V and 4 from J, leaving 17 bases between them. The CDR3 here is CSVEGPFRGAGNTIYF. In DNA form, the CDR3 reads TGCAGCGTTGAAGGCCCCTTCAGGGGAGCGGGAAACACCATATATTTT.

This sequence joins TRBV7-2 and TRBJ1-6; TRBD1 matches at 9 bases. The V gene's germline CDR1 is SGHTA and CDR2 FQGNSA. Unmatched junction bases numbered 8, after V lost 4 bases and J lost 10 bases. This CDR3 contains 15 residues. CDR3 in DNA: TGTGCCAGCAGCTCTGGGGACAGGGTTAACTCACCCCTCCACTTT. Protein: CASSSGDRVNSPLHF.

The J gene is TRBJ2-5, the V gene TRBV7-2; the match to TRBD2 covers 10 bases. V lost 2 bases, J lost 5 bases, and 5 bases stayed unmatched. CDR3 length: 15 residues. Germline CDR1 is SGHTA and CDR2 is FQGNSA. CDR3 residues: CASSLSSGSAETQYF. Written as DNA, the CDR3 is TGTGCCAGCAGCTTATCTAGCGGGAGTGCGGAGACCCAGTACTTC.

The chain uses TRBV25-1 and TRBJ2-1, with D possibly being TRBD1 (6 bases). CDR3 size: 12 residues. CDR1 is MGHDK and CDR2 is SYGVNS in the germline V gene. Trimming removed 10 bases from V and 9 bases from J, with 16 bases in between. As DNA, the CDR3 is TGTGCCACTTCGAAACAGGGTAGTGAGCAGTTCTTC. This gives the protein CATSKQGSEQFF. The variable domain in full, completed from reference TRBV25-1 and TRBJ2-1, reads EADIYQTPRYLVIGTGKKITLECSQTMGHDKMYWYQQDPGMELHLIHYSYGVNSTEKGDLSSESTVSRIRTEHFPLTLESARPSHTSQYLCATSKQGSEQFFGPGTRLTVL.

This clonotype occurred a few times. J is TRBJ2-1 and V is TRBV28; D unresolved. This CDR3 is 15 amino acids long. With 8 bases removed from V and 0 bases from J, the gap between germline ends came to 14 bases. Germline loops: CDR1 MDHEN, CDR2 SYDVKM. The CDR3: CASGLDPSSYNEQFF. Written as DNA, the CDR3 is TGTGCCAGCGGGCTTGACCCGAGCTCCTACAATGAGCAGTTCTTC.

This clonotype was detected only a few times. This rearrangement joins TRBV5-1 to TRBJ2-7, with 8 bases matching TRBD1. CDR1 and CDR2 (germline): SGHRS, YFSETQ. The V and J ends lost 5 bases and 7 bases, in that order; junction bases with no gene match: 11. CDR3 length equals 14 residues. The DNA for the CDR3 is TGCGCCAGCAGGACAGGGGCGGGTCCGGAAGAGCAGTACTTC. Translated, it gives CASRTGAGPEEQYF.

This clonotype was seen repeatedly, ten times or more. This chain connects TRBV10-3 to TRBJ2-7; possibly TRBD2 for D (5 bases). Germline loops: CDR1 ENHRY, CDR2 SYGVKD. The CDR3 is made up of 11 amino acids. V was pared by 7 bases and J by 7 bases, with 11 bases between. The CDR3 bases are TGTGCCATCAATCGGGGAGCGGAGCAGTACTTC. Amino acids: CAINRGAEQYF.

As DNA, the CDR3 is TGTGCCAGCAGCTCGACGTACCAAGAGACCCAGTACTTC. This sequence encodes CASSSTYQETQYF. The V call is TRBV7-2, the J call TRBJ2-5; no reliable D call. Trimming stripped 4 bases from V and 0 bases from J, with 6 bases between. Germline CDR1 reads SGHTA; CDR2 reads FQGNSA. The CDR3 is 13 amino acids.